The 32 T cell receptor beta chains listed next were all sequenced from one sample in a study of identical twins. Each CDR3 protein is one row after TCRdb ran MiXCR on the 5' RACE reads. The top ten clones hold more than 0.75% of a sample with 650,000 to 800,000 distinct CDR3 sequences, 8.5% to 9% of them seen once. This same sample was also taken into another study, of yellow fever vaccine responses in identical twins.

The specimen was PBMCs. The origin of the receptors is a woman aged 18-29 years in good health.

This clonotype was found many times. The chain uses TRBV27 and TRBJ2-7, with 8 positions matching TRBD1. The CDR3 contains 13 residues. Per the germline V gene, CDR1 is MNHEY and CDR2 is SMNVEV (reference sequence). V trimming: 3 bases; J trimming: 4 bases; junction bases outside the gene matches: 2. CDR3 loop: CASSFQGAYEQYF. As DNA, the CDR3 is TGTGCCAGCAGTTTCCAGGGGGCGTACGAGCAGTACTTC.

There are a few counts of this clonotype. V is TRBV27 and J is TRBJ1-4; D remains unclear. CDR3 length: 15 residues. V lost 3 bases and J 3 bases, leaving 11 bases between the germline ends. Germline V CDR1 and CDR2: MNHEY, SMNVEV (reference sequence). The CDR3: CASSFKLLANEKLFF. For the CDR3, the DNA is TGTGCCAGCAGTTTTAAGTTATTAGCTAATGAAAAACTGTTTTTT.

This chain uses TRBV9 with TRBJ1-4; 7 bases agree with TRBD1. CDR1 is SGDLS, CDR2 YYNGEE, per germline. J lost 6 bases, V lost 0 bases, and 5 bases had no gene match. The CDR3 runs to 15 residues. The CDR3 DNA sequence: TGTGCCAGCAGCGTAGGAGGGGGCGCCGATGAAAAACTGTTTTTT. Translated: CASSVGGGADEKLFF.

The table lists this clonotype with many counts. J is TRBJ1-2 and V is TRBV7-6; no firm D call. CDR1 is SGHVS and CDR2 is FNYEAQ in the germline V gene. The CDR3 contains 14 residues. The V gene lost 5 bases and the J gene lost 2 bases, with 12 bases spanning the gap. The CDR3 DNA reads TGTGCCAGCAGCCCGACTCAAGGGAACTATGGCTACACCTTC. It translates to CASSPTQGNYGYTF.

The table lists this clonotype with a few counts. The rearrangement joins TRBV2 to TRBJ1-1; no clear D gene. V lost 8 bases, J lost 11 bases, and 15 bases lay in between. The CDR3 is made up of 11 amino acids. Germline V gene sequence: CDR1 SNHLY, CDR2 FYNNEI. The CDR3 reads CASLGTSSAFF. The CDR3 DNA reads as TGTGCCAGCTTAGGCACAAGTTCGGCTTTCTTT.

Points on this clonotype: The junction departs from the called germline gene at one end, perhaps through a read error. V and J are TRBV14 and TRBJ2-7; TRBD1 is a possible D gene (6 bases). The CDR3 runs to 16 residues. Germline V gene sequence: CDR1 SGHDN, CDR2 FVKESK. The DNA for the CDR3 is TGTGCCAGCAGCCAAGCGCGGACAGCGGCCCCCTACGAGCGGTACTTC. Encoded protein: CASSQARTAAPYERYF.

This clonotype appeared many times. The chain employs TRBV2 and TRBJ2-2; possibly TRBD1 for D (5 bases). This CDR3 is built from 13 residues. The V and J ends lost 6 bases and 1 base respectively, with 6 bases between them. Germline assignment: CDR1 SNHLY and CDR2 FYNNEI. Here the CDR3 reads CASRDMNTGELFF. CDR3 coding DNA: TGTGCCAGCAGGGACATGAACACCGGGGAGCTGTTTTTT.

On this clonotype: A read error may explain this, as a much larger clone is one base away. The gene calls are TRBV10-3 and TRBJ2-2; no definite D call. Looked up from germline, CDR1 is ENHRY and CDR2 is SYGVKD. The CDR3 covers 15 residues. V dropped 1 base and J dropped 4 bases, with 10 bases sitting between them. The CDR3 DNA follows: TGTGCCATCAGTGAGTGGCTAACGAGCACCGGGGAGCTGTTTTTT. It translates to CAISEWLTSTGELFF.

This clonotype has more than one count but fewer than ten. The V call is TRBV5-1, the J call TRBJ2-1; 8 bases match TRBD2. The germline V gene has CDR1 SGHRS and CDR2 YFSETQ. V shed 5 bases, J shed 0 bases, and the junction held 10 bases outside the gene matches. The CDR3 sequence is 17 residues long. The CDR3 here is CASSWLPGGASYNEQFF. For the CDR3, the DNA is TGCGCCAGCAGTTGGTTACCCGGGGGGGCCTCCTACAATGAGCAGTTCTTC. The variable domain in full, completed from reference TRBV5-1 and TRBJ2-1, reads KAGVTQTPRYLIKTRGQQVTLSCSPISGHRSVSWYQQTPGQGLQFLFEYFSETQRNKGNFPGRFSGRQFSNSRSEMNVSTLELGDSALYLCASSWLPGGASYNEQFFGPGTRLTVL.

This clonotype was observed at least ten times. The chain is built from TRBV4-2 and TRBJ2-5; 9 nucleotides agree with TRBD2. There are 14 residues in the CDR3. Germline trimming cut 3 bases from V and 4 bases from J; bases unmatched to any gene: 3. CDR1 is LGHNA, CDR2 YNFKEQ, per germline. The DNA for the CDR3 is TGTGCCAGCAGCCAGGTGCGGGAGGGAGAGACCCAGTACTTC. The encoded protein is CASSQVREGETQYF.

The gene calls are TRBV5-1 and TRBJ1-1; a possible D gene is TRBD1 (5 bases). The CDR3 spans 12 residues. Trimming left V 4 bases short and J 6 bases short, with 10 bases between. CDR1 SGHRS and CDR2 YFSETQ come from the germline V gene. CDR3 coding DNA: TGCGCCAGCAGCACACCGGGACCTGAAGCTTTCTTT. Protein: CASSTPGPEAFF.

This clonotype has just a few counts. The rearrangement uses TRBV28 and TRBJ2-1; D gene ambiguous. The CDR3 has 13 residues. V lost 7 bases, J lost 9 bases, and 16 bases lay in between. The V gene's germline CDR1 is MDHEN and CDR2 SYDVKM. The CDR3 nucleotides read TGTGCCAGCATAAGAACCGCTTTGGGTGAGCAGTTCTTC. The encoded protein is CASIRTALGEQFF.

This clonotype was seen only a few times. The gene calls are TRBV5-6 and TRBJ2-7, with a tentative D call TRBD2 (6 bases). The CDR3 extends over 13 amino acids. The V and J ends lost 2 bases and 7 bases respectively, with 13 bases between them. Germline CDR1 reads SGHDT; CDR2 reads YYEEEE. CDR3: CASSFGSSEEQYF. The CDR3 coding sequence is TGTGCCAGCAGCTTCGGGAGTTCTGAAGAGCAGTACTTC.

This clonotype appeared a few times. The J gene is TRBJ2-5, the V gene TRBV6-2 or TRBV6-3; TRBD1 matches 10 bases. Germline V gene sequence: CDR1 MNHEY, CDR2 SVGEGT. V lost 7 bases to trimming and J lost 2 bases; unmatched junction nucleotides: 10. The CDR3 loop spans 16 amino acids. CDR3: CASNGGTGVNQETQYF. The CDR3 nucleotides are TGTGCCAGCAACGGGGGGACAGGGGTGAATCAAGAGACCCAGTACTTC.

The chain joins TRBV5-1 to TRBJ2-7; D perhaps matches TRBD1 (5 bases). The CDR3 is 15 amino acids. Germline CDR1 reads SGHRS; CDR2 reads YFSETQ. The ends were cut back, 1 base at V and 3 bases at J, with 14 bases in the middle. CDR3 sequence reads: CASSLSPRVDYEQYF. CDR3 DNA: TGCGCCAGCAGCTTGTCACCCAGGGTGGACTACGAGCAGTACTTC.

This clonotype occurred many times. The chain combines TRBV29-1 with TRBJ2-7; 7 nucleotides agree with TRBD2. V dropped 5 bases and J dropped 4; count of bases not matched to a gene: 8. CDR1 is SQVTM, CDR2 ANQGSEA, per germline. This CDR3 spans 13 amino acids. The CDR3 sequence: CSVSTGGGYEQYF. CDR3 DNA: TGCAGCGTTTCCACGGGAGGAGGGTACGAGCAGTACTTC.

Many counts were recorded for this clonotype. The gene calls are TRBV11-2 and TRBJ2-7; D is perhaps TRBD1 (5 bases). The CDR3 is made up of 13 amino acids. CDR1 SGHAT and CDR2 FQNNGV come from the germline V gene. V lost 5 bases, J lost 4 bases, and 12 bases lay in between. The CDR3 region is CASSPLDIYEQYF. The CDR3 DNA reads TGTGCCAGCAGCCCATTGGACATTTACGAGCAGTACTTC.

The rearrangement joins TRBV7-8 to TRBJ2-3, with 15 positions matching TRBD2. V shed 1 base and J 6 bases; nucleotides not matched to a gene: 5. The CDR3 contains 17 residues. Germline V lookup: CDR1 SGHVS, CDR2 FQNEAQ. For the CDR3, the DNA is TGTGCCAGCAGCTTAGTAGCAGGACTAGCGGGGGGGGATACGCAGTATTTT. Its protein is CASSLVAGLAGGDTQYF.

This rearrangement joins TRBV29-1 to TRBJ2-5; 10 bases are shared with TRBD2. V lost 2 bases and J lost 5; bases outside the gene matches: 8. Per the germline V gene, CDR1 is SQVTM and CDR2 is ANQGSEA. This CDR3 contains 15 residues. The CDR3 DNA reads TGCAGCGTTGAAAGGCTAGCGGGAGCAGGGGAGACCCAGTACTTC. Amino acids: CSVERLAGAGETQYF.

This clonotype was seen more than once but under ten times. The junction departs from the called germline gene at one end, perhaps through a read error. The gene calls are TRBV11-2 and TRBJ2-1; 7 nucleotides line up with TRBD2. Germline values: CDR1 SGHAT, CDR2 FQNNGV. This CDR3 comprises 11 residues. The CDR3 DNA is TGTGCCAGCAGCCCCGGGGAACTAGCGATCTTC. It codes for CASSPGELAIF.

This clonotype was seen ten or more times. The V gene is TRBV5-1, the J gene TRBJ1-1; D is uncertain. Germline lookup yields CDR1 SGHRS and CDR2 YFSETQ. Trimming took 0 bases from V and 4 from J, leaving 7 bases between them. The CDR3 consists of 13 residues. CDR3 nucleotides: TGCGCCAGCAGCTTGGCTATGTCCACTGAAGCTTTCTTT. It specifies CASSLAMSTEAFF.

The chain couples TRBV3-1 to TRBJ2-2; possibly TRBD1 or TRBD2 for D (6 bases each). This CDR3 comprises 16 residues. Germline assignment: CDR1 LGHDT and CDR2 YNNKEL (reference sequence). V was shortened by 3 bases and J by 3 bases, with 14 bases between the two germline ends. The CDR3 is CASSQNEGGYTGELFF. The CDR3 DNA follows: TGTGCCAGCAGCCAGAACGAAGGGGGGTACACCGGGGAGCTGTTTTTT.

The CDR3 is CASSLGAGQGDEQFF. DNA for the CDR3: TGTGCCAGCAGCTTAGGCGCCGGACAGGGGGATGAGCAGTTCTTC. The chain joins TRBV11-2 to TRBJ2-1; 10 nucleotides align to TRBD1. This CDR3 contains 15 residues. Germline V CDR1 and CDR2: SGHAT, FQNNGV. V gave up 1 base and J gave up 8 bases; unmatched junction bases: 5.

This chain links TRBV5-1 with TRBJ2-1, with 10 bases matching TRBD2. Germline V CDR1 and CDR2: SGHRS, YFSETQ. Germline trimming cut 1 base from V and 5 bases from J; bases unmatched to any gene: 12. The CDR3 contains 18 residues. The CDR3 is CASSLTGIGTSEDNEQFF. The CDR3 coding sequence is TGCGCCAGCAGCTTGACAGGCATCGGGACTAGCGAGGACAATGAGCAGTTCTTC.

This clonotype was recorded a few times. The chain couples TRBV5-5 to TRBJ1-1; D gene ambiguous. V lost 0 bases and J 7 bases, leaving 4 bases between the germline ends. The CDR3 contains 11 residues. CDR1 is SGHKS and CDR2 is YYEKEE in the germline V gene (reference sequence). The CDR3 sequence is CASSLGFEAFF. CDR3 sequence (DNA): TGTGCCAGCAGCTTGGGATTTGAAGCTTTCTTT.

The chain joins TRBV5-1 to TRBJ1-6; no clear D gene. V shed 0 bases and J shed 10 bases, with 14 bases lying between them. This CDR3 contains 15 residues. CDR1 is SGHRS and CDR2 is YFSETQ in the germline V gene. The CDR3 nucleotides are TGCGCCAGCAGCTTGGATCACCCGAGAAACTCACCCCTCCACTTT. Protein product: CASSLDHPRNSPLHF.

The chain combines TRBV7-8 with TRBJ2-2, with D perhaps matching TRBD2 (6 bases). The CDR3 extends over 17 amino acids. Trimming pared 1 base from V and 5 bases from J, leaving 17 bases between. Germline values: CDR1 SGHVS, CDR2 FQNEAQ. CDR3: CASSLEAGGKNTGELFF. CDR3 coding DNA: TGTGCCAGCAGCTTAGAGGCCGGGGGAAAAAATACCGGGGAGCTGTTTTTT.

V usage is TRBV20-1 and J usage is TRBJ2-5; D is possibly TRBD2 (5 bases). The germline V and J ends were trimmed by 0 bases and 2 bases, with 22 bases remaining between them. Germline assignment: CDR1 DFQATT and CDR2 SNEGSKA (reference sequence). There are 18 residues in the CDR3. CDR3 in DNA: TGCAGTGCTAGAGACCCTTTCCCGCTTAGCGTCGGTCAAGAGACCCAGTACTTC. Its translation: CSARDPFPLSVGQETQYF.

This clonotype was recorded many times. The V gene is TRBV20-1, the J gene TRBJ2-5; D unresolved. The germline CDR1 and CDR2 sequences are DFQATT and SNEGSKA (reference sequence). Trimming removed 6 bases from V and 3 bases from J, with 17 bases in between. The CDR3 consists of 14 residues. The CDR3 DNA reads TGCAGTGCCCCCCTACGGATAAAGAAAGAGACCCAGTACTTC. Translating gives CSAPLRIKKETQYF.

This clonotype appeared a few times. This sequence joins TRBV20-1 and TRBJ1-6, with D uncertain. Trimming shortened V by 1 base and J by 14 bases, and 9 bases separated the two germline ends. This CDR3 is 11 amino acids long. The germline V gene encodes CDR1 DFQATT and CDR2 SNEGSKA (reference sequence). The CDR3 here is CSARVRGALHF. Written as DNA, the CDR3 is TGCAGTGCTAGAGTGCGGGGAGCCCTCCACTTT.

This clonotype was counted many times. CDR3 bases: TGTGCCAGCAGTGATAGTAGCGGGAGATATAATGAGCAGTTCTTC. Protein product: CASSDSSGRYNEQFF. The chain is built from TRBV6-4 and TRBJ2-1; 9 nucleotides align to TRBD2. Trimming at V came to 3 bases and at J to 7 bases, leaving 7 bases not matched to a gene. CDR1 and CDR2 (germline): MRHNA, SNTAGT. The CDR3 length is 15 residues.

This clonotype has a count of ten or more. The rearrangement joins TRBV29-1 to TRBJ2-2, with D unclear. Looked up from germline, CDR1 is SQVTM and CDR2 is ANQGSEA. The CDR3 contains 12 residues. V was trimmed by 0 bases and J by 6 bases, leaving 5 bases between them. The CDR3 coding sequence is TGCAGCGTTGAAGATAGTCCCGGGGAGCTGTTTTTT. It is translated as CSVEDSPGELFF.